Listed below are T cell receptor beta chains from one sample, sequenced in a study of T-cell memory formation after mild COVID-19. TCRdb itself ran the 5' RACE reads through MiXCR, one entry per CDR3 protein. The sample includes 270,000 or so distinct CDR3 sequences, roughly 18% seen only once; the top ten take roughly 23%. Sequenced input: PBMCs or a T cell subset sorted from them (not recorded which). The source is a man in his late teens or twenties who had mild COVID-19 (a few samples of this study predate the infection). Cell type and time point are not known. The conserved cysteine and the conserved F or W are not part of the CDR3 here.

>TRBV4-2
ASSQEREQPQH
>TRBV5-1
ASSTGSYEQY
>TRBV12-3/TRBV12-4
ASSLPRSTYTDTQY
>TRBV5-5
ASTTDAGWSSYEQY
>TRBV12-3/TRBV12-4
ASSSGQPHDAF
>TRBV19
ASSIDRDRTLLSYNEQF
>TRBV2
ASFRGLVDTQY
>TRBV5-1
ASSSAARQLEQL
>TRBV7-9
ASRGGPKATDTQY
>TRBV11-2
ASSPHLAAGELF
>TRBV20-1
SARDLAGPKEQF
>TRBV4-1
ASSQGGDTIY
>TRBV4-2
ASSQDRGRPQH
>TRBV7-9
ASSLVPSSHEQF
>TRBV12-3/TRBV12-4
ASRDRGSEQY
>TRBV10-3
AISDGTGVYSSQPQH